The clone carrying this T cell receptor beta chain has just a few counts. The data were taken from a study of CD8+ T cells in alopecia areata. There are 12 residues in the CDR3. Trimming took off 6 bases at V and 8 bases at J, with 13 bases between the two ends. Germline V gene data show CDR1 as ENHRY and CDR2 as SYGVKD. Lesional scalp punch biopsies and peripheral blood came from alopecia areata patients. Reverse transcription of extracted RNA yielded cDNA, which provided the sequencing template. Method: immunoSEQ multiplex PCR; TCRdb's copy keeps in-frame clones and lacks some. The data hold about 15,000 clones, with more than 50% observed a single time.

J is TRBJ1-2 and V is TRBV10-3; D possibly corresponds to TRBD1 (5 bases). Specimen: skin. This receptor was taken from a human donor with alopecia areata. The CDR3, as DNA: TGTGCCATCAGCGTCGGGGACCGGGGCTACACCTTC. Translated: CAISVGDRGYTF.